One and the same sample provided the 24 T cell receptor beta chains below, sequenced in a study of T and B cells in COVID-19 patients. Blood genomic DNA input for TRB amplification was 250-500 ng. BIOMED2 TRB-A/B primer pools were used in multiplex TRB PCR. MiXCR, run by TCRdb on the multiplex PCR reads, gives a single entry per CDR3 protein. The table lists about 1,000 distinct CDR3 sequences, about 20% of them singletons, with 68% in the top ten. Sequencing was performed on blood. These TCRs come from a human donor with active COVID-19. The donor label of this sample is uncertain.

This clonotype turned up a few times. The chain recombines TRBV7-2 with TRBJ2-5, with 8 bases that match TRBD2. Germline CDR1 and CDR2: SGHTA and FQGNSA. The CDR3 length is 14 residues. V gave up 5 bases and J gave up 5 bases; unmatched junction bases: 7. The CDR3 is CASSPGGLGETQYF. The CDR3 DNA reads as TGTGCCAGCAGCCCCGGGGGACTAGGGGAGACCCAGTACTTC.

Sample share makes this clonotype medium-sized. V usage is TRBV30 and J usage is TRBJ1-1, with 9 bases lining up with TRBD1. This CDR3 contains 13 residues. Germline-derived CDR1 and CDR2 are GTSNPN and SVGIG (reference sequence). V gave up 3 bases and J gave up 7 bases; unmatched junction bases: 6. The CDR3 region is CAWRGQGWVEAFF. In nucleotides, the CDR3 is TGTGCCTGGAGGGGACAGGGATGGGTTGAAGCTTTCTTT.

By share, this clonotype ranks as medium-sized. As DNA, the CDR3 is TGTGCCAGTAGTGTTGCAGGGTATCAGCCCCAGCATTTT. This codes for CASSVAGYQPQHF. The chain is built from TRBV19 and TRBJ1-5; D is perhaps TRBD1 (5 bases). The CDR3 runs to 13 residues. The germline V and J ends were trimmed by 5 bases and 5 bases, with 10 bases remaining between them. Germline V gene sequence: CDR1 LNHDA, CDR2 SQIVND (reference sequence).

Judged by abundance, this clonotype is large. The chain combines TRBV29-1 with TRBJ2-5, with 9 bases fitting TRBD2. The CDR3 covers 13 residues. With 3 bases clipped from V and 5 bases from J, the junction kept 4 bases outside the gene matches. In germline, CDR1 is SQVTM, CDR2 ANQGSEA. DNA for the CDR3: TGCAGCGTTGAGAAGAGCGGGAGGGAGACCCAGTACTTC. It codes for CSVEKSGRETQYF.

In its sample, this clonotype ranks as medium-sized. This chain connects TRBV12-3 or TRBV12-4 to TRBJ1-2, with TRBD1 as a possible D gene (5 bases). The germline V and J ends were trimmed by 1 base and 8 bases, with 14 bases remaining between them. This CDR3 is built from 14 residues. This CDR3 is CASSLERGSRGYTF. As DNA, the CDR3 is TGTGCCAGCAGTTTAGAACGGGGGAGTCGCGGCTACACCTTC.

This rearrangement joins TRBV28 to TRBJ1-5, with 8 bases lining up with TRBD1. The germline V gene encodes CDR1 MDHEN and CDR2 SYDVKM. The ends lost 5 bases at V and 3 bases at J; junction bases unmatched: 6. This CDR3 is 15 amino acids long. CDR3 residues: CASSVLRGLNQPQHF. CDR3 sequence (DNA): TGTGCCAGCAGTGTCCTCAGGGGGCTCAATCAGCCCCAGCATTTT.

This clonotype is judged large. The chain couples TRBV29-1 to TRBJ2-5; TRBD1 might be the D (6 bases). The CDR3 contains 15 residues. V lost 7 bases and J 3 bases, leaving 21 bases between the germline ends. Germline assignment: CDR1 SQVTM and CDR2 ANQGSEA. This chain's CDR3 is CSGLGGTEGEETQYF. Written as DNA, the CDR3 is TGCAGCGGACTTGGGGGCACCGAGGGCGAAGAGACCCAGTACTTC.

Many counts were recorded for this clonotype. The rearrangement joins TRBV10-3 to TRBJ2-7; 7 bases map to TRBD1. V dropped 4 bases and J dropped 3; count of bases not matched to a gene: 9. The germline V gene has CDR1 ENHRY and CDR2 SYGVKD. The CDR3 runs to 15 residues. The CDR3: CAISGGQAKHYEQYF. DNA of the CDR3: TGTGCCATCAGTGGCGGACAGGCAAAGCACTACGAGCAGTACTTC.

This clonotype is judged medium-sized. The chain employs TRBV28 and TRBJ2-3, with a possible D match to TRBD2 (6 bases). Trimming took 2 bases from V and 6 from J, leaving 12 bases between them. The V gene's germline CDR1 is MDHEN and CDR2 SYDVKM. There are 14 residues in the CDR3. CDR3 amino acids: CASSLLSGADTQYF. CDR3 sequence (DNA): TGTGCCAGCAGTTTACTTTCGGGAGCGGATACGCAGTATTTT.

By share of the sample, this clonotype is medium-sized. The rearrangement joins TRBV6-1 to TRBJ2-7; 8 nucleotides match TRBD1. V trimming: 7 bases; J trimming: 5 bases; junction bases outside the gene matches: 10. This CDR3 has 14 residues. CDR1 and CDR2 from the germline V gene are MNHNS and SASEGT. CDR3 sequence reads: CASILRQGKDEQYF. Written as DNA, the CDR3 is TGTGCCAGCATCTTACGACAGGGGAAGGACGAGCAGTACTTC.

The table lists this clonotype with a few counts. J is TRBJ1-1 and V is TRBV20-1; D ambiguous. Germline V gives CDR1 DFQATT, CDR2 SNEGSKA (reference sequence). Trimming removed 5 bases from V and 0 bases from J, with 7 bases in between. The CDR3 runs to 12 residues. The CDR3 DNA follows: TGCAGTGCTGGGCTAATGAACACTGAAGCTTTCTTT. Translating it yields CSAGLMNTEAFF.

In its sample, this clonotype ranks as medium-sized (0.01 to 0.1%). This sequence joins TRBV5-5 and TRBJ2-5; unclear D gene. The germline gives CDR1 SGHKS, CDR2 YYEKEE (reference sequence). This CDR3 has 12 residues. V shed 1 base and J shed 1 base, with 2 bases lying between them. CDR3 region: CASSLLQETQYF. The CDR3 DNA follows: TGTGCCAGCAGCTTGCTCCAAGAGACCCAGTACTTC.

This chain connects TRBV11-2 to TRBJ1-2, with 7 bases matching TRBD1. Losses at the gene ends were 5 bases for V and 7 bases for J; bases not matched to a gene: 4. Germline CDR1 and CDR2: SGHAT and FQNNGV. The CDR3 spans 12 residues. The CDR3 bases are TGTGCCAGCAGCCCCCGGGACAGTGGCTACACCTTC. It is translated as CASSPRDSGYTF.

On this clonotype itself: It may be a read error: a sequence one base away is much more abundant. The chain uses TRBV15 and TRBJ1-2; no clear D gene. V dropped 0 bases and J dropped 4 bases, with 9 bases sitting between them. The germline V gene encodes CDR1 LNHNV and CDR2 YYDKDF (reference sequence). The CDR3 has 14 amino acids. This CDR3 reads CATSRDKRSYGYTF. CDR3 coding DNA: TGTGCCACCAGCAGAGATAAGCGGAGCTATGGCTACACCTTC.

V is TRBV20-1 and J is TRBJ2-2; 8 nucleotides line up with TRBD2. Germline-derived CDR1 and CDR2 are DFQATT and SNEGSKA (reference sequence). The J segment lost 5 bases and the V segment lost 6 bases, leaving 14 bases of the junction unmatched. The CDR3 is 16 amino acids. The CDR3 bases are TGCAGTGCCCGTCGACGGGGGGGCGTTCGGACCGGGGAGCTGTTTTTT. Its protein product is CSARRRGGVRTGELFF.

Concerning this clonotype itself: Because the CDR3 is missing its conserved closing phenylalanine or tryptophan, this is likely a read error. The CDR3 reads CASSGAGGRTKETQYG. The CDR3, as DNA: TGTGCCAGCAGCGGGGCCGGGGGGAGAACCAAAGAGACCCAGTACGGC. The chain is built from TRBV5-5 and TRBJ2-5, with 7 bases identical to TRBD2. The CDR3 sequence is 16 residues long. The germline gives CDR1 SGHKS, CDR2 YYEKEE (reference sequence). Trimming at V came to 4 bases and at J to 3 bases, leaving 12 bases not matched to a gene.

The CDR3 region is CASSYTGYQETQYF. DNA of the CDR3: TGTGCCAGCAGCTACACAGGGTACCAAGAGACCCAGTACTTC. The chain uses TRBV6-5 and TRBJ2-5; the D gene is possibly TRBD1 (6 bases). This CDR3 has 14 amino acids. Deletions cut 6 bases from V and 0 bases from J, with 11 bases between. Germline CDR1 reads MNHEY; CDR2 reads SVGAGI.

This clonotype was found many times. This chain connects TRBV7-9 to TRBJ1-2; 11 positions match TRBD1. Germline V gene sequence: CDR1 SEHNR, CDR2 FQNEAQ (reference sequence). With 5 bases clipped from V and 4 bases from J, the junction kept 6 bases outside the gene matches. The CDR3 covers 15 residues. The CDR3 protein is CASSLSGTGGYGYTF. For the CDR3, the DNA is TGTGCCAGCAGCCTCTCCGGGACAGGGGGCTATGGCTACACCTTC.

Comment on this clonotype: A read error is likely, as this CDR3 ends without the conserved phenylalanine or tryptophan. It is unclear where the CDR3 begins or ends on the DNA, so no DNA is shown, and the CDR3 is as TCRdb lists it. This rearrangement joins TRBV5-1 to TRBJ2-3; the table gives TRBD2 as D, unverified against the DNA. Germline V lookup: CDR1 SGHRS, CDR2 YFSETQ. Including both end residues, the CDR3 is 14 amino acids long. The CDR3 loop reads CASSGAGGPETQEG.

This clonotype is judged large. The chain recombines TRBV6-2 or TRBV6-3 with TRBJ2-7; 7 nucleotides align to TRBD2. In germline, CDR1 is MNHEY, CDR2 SVGEGT. J was trimmed by 9 bases and V by 6 bases; bases with no gene match: 14. CDR3 length equals 14 residues. The CDR3 region has the DNA TGTGCCAGCAGAAGCGGGACGGACCACCTCAGGCAGTACTTC. It yields the protein CASRSGTDHLRQYF.

In its sample, this clonotype ranks as medium-sized. V and J are TRBV6-6 and TRBJ2-7; tentative D call: TRBD1 (6 bases). The germline V and J ends were trimmed by 2 bases and 0 bases, with 8 bases remaining between them. Germline V CDR1 and CDR2: MNHNY, SVGAGI (reference sequence). The CDR3 has 14 residues. The CDR3 loop is CASSYGQNSYEQYF. Written as DNA, the CDR3 is TGTGCCAGCAGTTACGGACAGAACTCCTACGAGCAGTACTTC.

This clonotype is medium-sized in the sample. The chain couples TRBV27 to TRBJ1-1; no definite D call. Germline loops: CDR1 MNHEY, CDR2 SMNVEV (reference sequence). With 5 bases removed from V and 0 bases from J, the gap between germline ends came to 10 bases. CDR3 length equals 14 residues. The CDR3: CASSRTYMNTEAFF. CDR3 bases: TGTGCCAGCAGTCGAACCTACATGAACACTGAAGCTTTCTTT.

The chain recombines TRBV4-2 with TRBJ2-1; no definite D call. Germline CDR1 reads LGHNA; CDR2 reads YNFKEQ. The germline V and J ends were trimmed by 0 bases and 8 bases, with 11 bases remaining between them. The CDR3 has 14 amino acids. The CDR3 here is CASSQDIDGDEQFF. As DNA, the CDR3 is TGTGCCAGCAGCCAAGATATTGACGGAGATGAGCAGTTCTTC.

This clonotype was seen a few times. The genes are TRBV10-3 and TRBJ2-2; 11 bases align to TRBD1. CDR3 length equals 16 residues. V lost 4 bases and J lost 5; bases outside the gene matches: 6. Germline CDR1 reads ENHRY; CDR2 reads SYGVKD. The CDR3 DNA reads as TGTGCCATCAGTGGTTTCCGGGACAGGGGGACCGGGGAGCTGTTTTTT. Protein sequence: CAISGFRDRGTGELFF.